This entry features one TCR beta chain sequence. Random hexamers were used to reverse transcribe the RNA input (about 0.45 to 1 ug). TCR beta CDR3 was amplified by immunoSEQ multiplex PCR. This amplification extended across 54 Vbeta and 13 Jbeta segments. Each CDR3 protein is one row after TCRdb ran MiXCR on the immunoSEQ multiplex PCR reads. The table includes about 200,000 distinct CDR3 sequences, approximately 94% detected once. TEMRA cells were enriched by FACS, while CD8+ and CD4+ T cells were obtained through a negative isolation that was performed magnetically. This CDR3 spans 15 amino acids. V gave up 3 bases and J gave up 2 bases; unmatched junction bases: 7. Germline CDR1 DFQATT, CDR2 SNEGSKA (reference sequence). The sample comes from a study of CD8 T cells in Susac syndrome.

The chain uses TRBV20-1 and TRBJ2-3; TRBD2 agrees at 8 bases. The origin of this receptor is a human donor with multiple sclerosis. Source material: CD4+ T cells from PBMCs. In nucleotides, the CDR3 is TGCAGTGCTAGGATCAGCGGGGGCCCCACAGATACGCAGTATTTT. Translated: CSARISGGPTDTQYF.